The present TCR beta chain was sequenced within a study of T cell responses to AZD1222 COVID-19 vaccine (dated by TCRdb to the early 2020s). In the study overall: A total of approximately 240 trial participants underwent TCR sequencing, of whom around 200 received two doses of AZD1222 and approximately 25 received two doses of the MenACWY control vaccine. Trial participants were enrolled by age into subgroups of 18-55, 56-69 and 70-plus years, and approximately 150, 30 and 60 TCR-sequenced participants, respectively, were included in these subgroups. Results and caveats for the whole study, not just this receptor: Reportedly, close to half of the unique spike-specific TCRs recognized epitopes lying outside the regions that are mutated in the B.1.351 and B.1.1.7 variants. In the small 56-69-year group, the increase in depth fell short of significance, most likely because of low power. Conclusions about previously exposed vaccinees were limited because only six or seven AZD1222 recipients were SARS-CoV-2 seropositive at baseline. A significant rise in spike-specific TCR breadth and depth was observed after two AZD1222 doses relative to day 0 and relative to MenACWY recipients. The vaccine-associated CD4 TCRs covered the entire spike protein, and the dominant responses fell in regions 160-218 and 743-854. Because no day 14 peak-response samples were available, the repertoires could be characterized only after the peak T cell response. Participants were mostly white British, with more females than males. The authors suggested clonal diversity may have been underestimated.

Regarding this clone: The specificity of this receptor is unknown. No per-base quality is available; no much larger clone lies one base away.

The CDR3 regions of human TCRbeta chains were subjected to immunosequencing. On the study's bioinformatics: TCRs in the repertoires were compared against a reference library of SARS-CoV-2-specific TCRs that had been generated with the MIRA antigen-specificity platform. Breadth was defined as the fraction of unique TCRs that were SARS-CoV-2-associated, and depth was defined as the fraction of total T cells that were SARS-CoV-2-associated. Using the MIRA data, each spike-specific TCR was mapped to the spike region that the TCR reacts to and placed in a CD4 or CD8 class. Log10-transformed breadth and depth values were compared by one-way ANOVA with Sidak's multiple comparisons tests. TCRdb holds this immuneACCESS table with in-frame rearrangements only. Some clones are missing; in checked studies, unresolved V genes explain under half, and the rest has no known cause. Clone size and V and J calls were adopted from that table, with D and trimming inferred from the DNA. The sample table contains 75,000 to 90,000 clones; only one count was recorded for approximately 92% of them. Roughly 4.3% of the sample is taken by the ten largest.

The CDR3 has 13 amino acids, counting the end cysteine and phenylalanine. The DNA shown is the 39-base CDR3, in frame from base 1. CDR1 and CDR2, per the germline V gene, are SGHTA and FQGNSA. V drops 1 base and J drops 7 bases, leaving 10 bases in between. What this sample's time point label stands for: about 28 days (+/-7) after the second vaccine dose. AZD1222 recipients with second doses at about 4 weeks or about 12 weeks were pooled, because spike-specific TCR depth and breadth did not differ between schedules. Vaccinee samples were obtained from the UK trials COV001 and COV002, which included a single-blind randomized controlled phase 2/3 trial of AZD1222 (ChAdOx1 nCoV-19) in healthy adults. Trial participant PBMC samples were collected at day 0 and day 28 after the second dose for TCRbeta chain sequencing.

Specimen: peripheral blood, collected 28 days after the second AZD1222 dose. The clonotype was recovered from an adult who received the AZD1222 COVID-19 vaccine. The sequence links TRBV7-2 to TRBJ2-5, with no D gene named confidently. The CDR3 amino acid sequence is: CASSLVSSGTQYF. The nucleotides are TGTGCCAGCAGCTTAGTCTCCTCGGGGACCCAGTACTTC.